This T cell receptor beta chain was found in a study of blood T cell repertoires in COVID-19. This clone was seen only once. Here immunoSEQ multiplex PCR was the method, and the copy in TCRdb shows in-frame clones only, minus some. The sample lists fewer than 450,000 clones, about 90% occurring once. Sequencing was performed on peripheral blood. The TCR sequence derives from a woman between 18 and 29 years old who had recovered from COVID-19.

The CDR3 bases are TGTGCCACCAGTCGGGGTCGGAGCGGGGAGCTGTTTTTT. It encodes CATSRGRSGELFF. This chain joins TRBV24-1 and TRBJ2-2; D possibly corresponds to TRBD2 (5 bases). Trimming removed 6 bases from V and 7 bases from J, with 11 bases in between. This CDR3 has 13 amino acids. From germline, CDR1 is KGHDR and CDR2 SFDVKD.